The present TCR beta chain was sequenced within a study of early T cells in non-severe SARS-CoV-2 infection. TCRdb ran MiXCR on the 5' RACE reads and lists one entry per CDR3 protein. This table holds roughly 100,000 distinct CDR3 sequences, about 12% found once. From germline, CDR1 is MDHEN and CDR2 SYDVKM. This CDR3 comprises 15 residues. Unmatched junction bases numbered 10, after V lost 4 bases and J lost 5 bases. J is TRBJ2-5 and V is TRBV28, with 7 bases lining up with TRBD1. The clonotype was recovered from an adult who was a healthcare worker with PCR-confirmed SARS-CoV-2 infection or an uninfected control (not recorded which). Sequenced input: whole blood. CDR3 residues: CASSYGQGVGETQYF. CDR3 nucleotides: TGTGCCAGCAGTTACGGGCAGGGGGTTGGCGAGACCCAGTACTTC.